This section outlines one T cell receptor beta chain sequence together with its context. TCRdb's copy holds only in-frame clones and misses some; the assay was immunoSEQ multiplex PCR. The repertoire holds around 60,000 clones, less than 85% seen once, with 18% in the top ten. The sample belongs to a study of blood T cell repertoires in COVID-19. This CDR3 has 13 residues. The germline gives CDR1 SGHRS, CDR2 YFSETQ. The V gene lost 2 bases and the J gene lost 4 bases, with 9 bases spanning the gap. The TCR was taken from a woman in her fifties or sixties with active or convalescent COVID-19. Sequencing used peripheral blood. The V call is TRBV5-1, the J call TRBJ1-1, with D hard to call. As DNA, the CDR3 is TGCGCCAGCAGCTTAACGGGAGGCACTGAAGCTTTCTTT. As protein: CASSLTGGTEAFF.